The 19 T cell receptor beta chains below all came from one sample that was sequenced in a study of CD8 T cells in ankylosing spondylitis. TCRdb independently ran MiXCR on the 5' RACE reads; one entry per CDR3 protein. Here the sample spans 350,000 to 450,000 distinct CDR3 sequences, 20% to 25% being singletons. The specimen sequenced was blood, either unsorted or a sorted T cell fraction (not recorded which). The receptor source for this set is a male donor with ankylosing spondylitis or in good health (not recorded which).

This clonotype was detected only a few times. The rearrangement joins TRBV27 to TRBJ2-7; 7 nucleotides align to TRBD1. There are 14 residues in the CDR3. The germline CDR1 and CDR2 sequences are MNHEY and SMNVEV (reference sequence). V shed 0 bases, J shed 5 bases, and the junction held 4 bases outside the gene matches. The CDR3 region is CASSLSTGVHEQYF. DNA of the CDR3: TGTGCCAGCAGTTTATCAACAGGGGTTCACGAGCAGTACTTC.

The CDR3 coding sequence is TGTGCCAGCACCCCGGACAGGGGGCGCGGTAACTATGGCTACACCTTC. Residues: CASTPDRGRGNYGYTF. The J gene is TRBJ1-2, the V gene TRBV12-3 or TRBV12-4, with 11 bases lining up with TRBD1. Trimming took 7 bases from V and 1 from J; bases not matched to a gene: 8. This CDR3 comprises 16 residues.

The chain combines TRBV20-1 with TRBJ2-1, with 7 bases aligning to TRBD2. From germline, CDR1 is DFQATT and CDR2 SNEGSKA (reference sequence). CDR3 length: 17 residues. Losses at the gene ends were 3 bases for V and 1 base for J; bases not matched to a gene: 12. The CDR3 is CSASGGFGGNSYNEQFF. The CDR3, as DNA: TGCAGTGCTAGTGGAGGGTTCGGGGGGAATTCCTACAATGAGCAGTTCTTC.

This clonotype showed up just a few times. The chain recombines TRBV7-8 with TRBJ2-7, with 9 nucleotides matching TRBD1. There are 16 residues in the CDR3. Unmatched junction bases numbered 10, after V lost 5 bases and J lost 2 bases. Germline lookup yields CDR1 SGHVS and CDR2 FQNEAQ. The CDR3 here is CASSETRDREAYEQYF. In nucleotides, the CDR3 is TGTGCCAGCAGCGAGACCAGGGACAGGGAAGCCTACGAGCAGTACTTC.

This clonotype has a handful of counts. V usage is TRBV28 and J usage is TRBJ2-7; D is undetermined. The V and J ends lost 8 bases and 5 bases respectively, with 7 bases between them. The CDR3 runs to 10 residues. Germline lookup yields CDR1 MDHEN and CDR2 SYDVKM. The CDR3 loop reads CASGDNEQYF. DNA of the CDR3: TGTGCCAGCGGAGACAACGAGCAGTACTTC.

This chain links TRBV6-1 with TRBJ1-2; D possibly corresponds to TRBD1 (5 bases). The CDR3 totals 14 residues. The germline CDR1 and CDR2 sequences are MNHNS and SASEGT. Trimming cost V 8 bases and J 1 base, with 14 bases left between them. The CDR3 protein is CASSPGRSNYGYTF. The CDR3, as DNA: TGTGCCAGCTCCCCGGGACGGAGTAACTATGGCTACACCTTC.

J is TRBJ2-1 and V is TRBV25-1; D might be TRBD2 (6 bases). The CDR3 covers 12 residues. Germline values: CDR1 MGHDK, CDR2 SYGVNS. Trimming took off 6 bases at V and 9 bases at J, with 12 bases between the two ends. CDR3 coding DNA: TGTGCCAGCAGGGAGGGTTGGGGTGAGCAGTTCTTC. Translating gives CASREGWGEQFF.

This chain links TRBV15 with TRBJ2-3; 7 bases fit TRBD2. CDR1 is LNHNV, CDR2 YYDKDF, per germline (reference sequence). The CDR3 runs to 12 residues. Trimming took 8 bases from V and 3 from J; bases not matched to a gene: 2. The CDR3, as DNA: TGTGCCACCGGGCGGGAGACAGATACGCAGTATTTT. Protein sequence: CATGRETDTQYF.

The table lists this clonotype with a few counts. This chain uses TRBV4-1 with TRBJ1-1; TRBD1 might be the D (6 bases). Trimming stripped 1 base from V and 0 bases from J, with 9 bases between. This CDR3 has 15 residues. Per germline, CDR1 MGHRA and CDR2 YSYEKL. The CDR3 spells CASSQVTGLNTEAFF. CDR3 DNA: TGCGCCAGCAGCCAAGTGACAGGATTGAACACTGAAGCTTTCTTT.

The gene calls are TRBV4-2 and TRBJ2-7; TRBD2 agrees at 10 bases. The CDR3 totals 14 residues. Germline assignment: CDR1 LGHNA and CDR2 YNFKEQ. Unmatched junction bases numbered 2, after V lost 3 bases and J lost 3 bases. As DNA, the CDR3 is TGTGCCAGCAGCCAGGAGCGGGGGGGCTACGAGCAGTACTTC. Protein sequence: CASSQERGGYEQYF.

This clonotype was counted a few times. This chain joins TRBV4-1 and TRBJ1-4; D possibly corresponds to TRBD1 (5 bases). CDR1 and CDR2 from the germline V gene are MGHRA and YSYEKL. This CDR3 contains 16 residues. V lost 0 bases and J lost 8, with 16 bases in between. CDR3: CASSQDRARAGEKLFF. The DNA for the CDR3 is TGCGCCAGCAGCCAAGATCGGGCCAGGGCAGGGGAAAAACTGTTTTTT.

This clonotype was recorded once. As DNA, the CDR3 is TGTGCCAGTGAATGGGCACCCGTGGAGAACATTCAGTACTTC. It yields the protein CASEWAPVENIQYF. V is TRBV6-1 and J is TRBJ2-4, with D unclear. V was pared by 9 bases and J by 7 bases, with 19 bases between. CDR3 size: 14 residues. Looked up from germline, CDR1 is MNHNS and CDR2 is SASEGT.

This clonotype was seen only a few times. This chain links TRBV29-1 with TRBJ2-1; possible D gene TRBD2, 6 bases. The V and J ends lost 4 bases and 1 base respectively, with 20 bases between them. CDR1 and CDR2 (germline): SQVTM, ANQGSEA. This CDR3 spans 17 amino acids. CDR3 bases: TGCAGCGTTGGGGGAGGAGCAGAACGAATGTCCTACAATGAGCAGTTCTTC. Translation gives CSVGGGAERMSYNEQFF.

V gene TRBV3-1 combines with J gene TRBJ2-2, with D perhaps TRBD1 or TRBD2 (6 bases each). Germline CDR1 and CDR2: LGHDT and YNNKEL (reference sequence). The V end was cut by 0 bases, the J end by 6 bases, with 11 bases between. This CDR3 has 15 amino acids. The CDR3 nucleotides read TGTGCCAGCAGCCAAGATAGGGGGGCAGCCGGGGAGCTGTTTTTT. Protein sequence: CASSQDRGAAGELFF. The variable domain in full, completed from reference TRBV3-1 and TRBJ2-2, reads DTAVSQTPKYLVTQMGNDKSIKCEQNLGHDTMYWYKQDSKKFLKIMFSYNNKELIINETVPNRFSPKSPDKAHLNLHINSLELGDSAVYFCASSQDRGAAGELFFGEGSRLTVL.

The rearrangement uses TRBV7-9 and TRBJ2-1, with 7 bases aligning to TRBD1. Germline V gene sequence: CDR1 SEHNR, CDR2 FQNEAQ (reference sequence). The J segment lost 0 bases and the V segment lost 11 bases, leaving 13 bases of the junction unmatched. The CDR3 runs to 16 residues. The CDR3 loop reads CAGARLGTASYNEQFF. The CDR3 bases are TGTGCCGGGGCTAGGCTAGGGACAGCCTCCTACAATGAGCAGTTCTTC. Based on the CDR3 plus reference TRBV7-9 and TRBJ2-1, the full variable domain is DTGVSQNPRHKITKRGQNVTFRCDPISEHNRLYWYRQTLGQGPEFLTYFQNEAQLEKSRLLSDRFSAERPKGSFSTLEIQRTEQGDSAMYLCAGARLGTASYNEQFFGPGTRLTVL.

A few counts support this clonotype. The V and J genes are TRBV29-1 and TRBJ2-6; TRBD1 aligns across 7 bases. J lost 2 bases, V lost 6 bases, and 10 bases had no gene match. In germline, CDR1 is SQVTM, CDR2 ANQGSEA. This CDR3 is built from 16 residues. The chain's CDR3 is CSVVNDRVAGANVLTF. CDR3 in DNA: TGCAGCGTCGTAAATGACAGGGTAGCTGGGGCCAACGTCCTGACTTTC.

This rearrangement joins TRBV29-1 to TRBJ1-2; D unclear. This CDR3 spans 13 amino acids. Germline CDR1 is SQVTM and CDR2 is ANQGSEA. V was cut by 4 bases and J by 2 bases, with 11 bases left in between. CDR3 nucleotides: TGCAGCGTTGCGGACGGAACGAACTATGGCTACACCTTC. It yields the protein CSVADGTNYGYTF.

This chain joins TRBV6-2 or TRBV6-3 and TRBJ2-3; the match to TRBD2 covers 14 bases. Germline CDR1 MNHEY, CDR2 SVGEGT. The CDR3 sequence is 16 residues long. V lost 6 bases to trimming and J lost 2 bases; unmatched junction nucleotides: 4. CDR3 nucleotides: TGTGCCAGCAGGGGGACTAGCGGGGGACCCACAGATACGCAGTATTTT. This translates into CASRGTSGGPTDTQYF.

V and J are TRBV5-5 and TRBJ2-7; 8 bases align to TRBD1. J lost 2 bases, V lost 4 bases, and 8 bases had no gene match. The CDR3 runs 15 residues. CDR1 SGHKS and CDR2 YYEKEE come from the germline V gene (reference sequence). CDR3 sequence (DNA): TGTGCCAGCAGCCAAGGACAGGGCCGCGCCTACGAGCAGTACTTC. The encoded protein is CASSQGQGRAYEQYF.